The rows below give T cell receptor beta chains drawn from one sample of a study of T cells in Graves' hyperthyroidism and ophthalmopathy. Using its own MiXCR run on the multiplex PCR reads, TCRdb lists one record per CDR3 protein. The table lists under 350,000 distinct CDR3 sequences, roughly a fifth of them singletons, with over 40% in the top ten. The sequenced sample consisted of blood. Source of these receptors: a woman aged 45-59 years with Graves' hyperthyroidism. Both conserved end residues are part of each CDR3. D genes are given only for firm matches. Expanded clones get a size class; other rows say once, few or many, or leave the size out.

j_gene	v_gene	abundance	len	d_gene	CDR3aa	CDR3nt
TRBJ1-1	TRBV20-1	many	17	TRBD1	CSARSRQGTVMNTEAFF	TGCAGTGCTAGATCCCGACAGGGGACCGTCATGAACACTGAAGCTTTCTTT
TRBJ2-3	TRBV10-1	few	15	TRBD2	CASSAQDLAGDTQYF	TGCGCCAGCAGTGCCCAAGATCTAGCGGGAGATACGCAGTATTTT
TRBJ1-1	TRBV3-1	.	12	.	CASRRGDTEAFF	TGTGCCAGCCGCCGAGGGGACACTGAAGCTTTCTTT
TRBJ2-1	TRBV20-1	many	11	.	CSATGFNEQFF	TGCAGTGCTACCGGATTCAATGAGCAGTTCTTC
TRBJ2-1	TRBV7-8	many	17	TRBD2	CASSLFGGEFALNEQFF	TGTGCCAGCAGCTTATTCGGGGGGGAATTCGCCCTAAATGAGCAGTTCTTC
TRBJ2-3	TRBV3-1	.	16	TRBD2	CASSQDLAGPADTQYF	TGTGCCAGCAGCCAAGATCTAGCGGGGCCGGCGGATACGCAGTATTTT
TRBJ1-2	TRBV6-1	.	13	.	CASSERGAHGYTF	TGTGCCAGCAGTGAACGGGGGGCACACGGCTACACCTTC
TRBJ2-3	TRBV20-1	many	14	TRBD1	CSAPNRGSTDTQYF	TGCAGTGCCCCCAACAGGGGTAGCACAGATACGCAGTATTTT
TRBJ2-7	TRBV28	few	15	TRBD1	CASSSITGDSEQQYF	TGTGCCAGCAGCTCGATTACAGGGGACAGCGAGCAGCAGTACTTC
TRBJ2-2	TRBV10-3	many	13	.	CAISDDTSGELFF	TGTGCCATCAGTGATGACACGTCCGGGGAGCTGTTTTTT
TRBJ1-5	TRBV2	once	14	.	CASSAGGARQPQHF	TGTGCCAGCAGTGCGGGGGGCGCGAGGCAGCCCCAGCATTTT
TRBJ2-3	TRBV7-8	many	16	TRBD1	CASSRDRGQYTDTQYF	TGTGCCAGCAGTCGGGACAGGGGGCAATACACAGATACGCAGTATTTT
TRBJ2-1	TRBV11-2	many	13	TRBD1	CASSRGQGSEQFF	TGTGCCAGCAGCCGCGGACAGGGTTCTGAGCAGTTCTTC